This T cell receptor beta chain emerged from a study of breast tumors, draining lymph nodes, adjacent tissues (dated by TCRdb to the mid-2010s). Study-wide context: In breast cancer patients, the study compared the TCR beta repertoires of tumor, adjacent nontumor tissue and axillary lymph nodes. The study was designed to assess the relationships and possible T-cell exchange between tumor, surrounding tissue and draining lymph node repertoires in human breast cancer. What the authors observed across the whole study: The data were judged consistent with most tumor T cells deriving from the lymph node and then expanding within tumor tissue. Rather than being directly demonstrated, the conclusion that tumor T cells originate in lymph nodes was presented as consistent with a hypothesis. Tumors showed preferential V and J gene usage, and their T-cell repertoire diversity fell below that of lymph nodes yet above that of nontumor tissue. Tumor and nontumor tissue repertoires were found to be significantly more similar in luminal-like than in basal-like breast cancer.

Lymph node samples were obtained from the axillary draining lymph nodes of breast cancer patients. There are 11 amino acids in the CDR3, from cysteine to phenylalanine inclusive. This entry keeps only the CDR3 DNA: 33 bases, framed from base 1. This clonotype was counted ten times or more. Its antigen remains unidentified. It has no much larger one-base neighbor in the sample; base qualities were not kept. Instrument on record: Illumina HiSeq 2000. TCR beta chain libraries were generated by multiplex PCR amplification. High-throughput sequencing was used to analyze the amplified TCR beta chain products. TCRdb trimmed the raw reads at Q25, called clones with MiXCR and kept productive beta chains. Here each entry gathers all rows of one CDR3 protein and keeps the most common genes and DNA. The sample data list around 140,000 distinct CDR3 sequences, and 20% to 25% of these were observed just once. The ten largest clones add up to 2.5% to 3% of the sample.

The chain links TRBV3-2 with TRBJ2-1; the table's D gene call, TRBD2, was not cross checked with the DNA. TRBV3-2 is noted as a pseudogene. The receptor was derived from a female donor with breast cancer. Some clones in this sample may be carry-over from other donors' samples. The source material was axillary lymph node tissue. The CDR3 reads CTGPTYNEQFF. The DNA is TGTACGGGGCCCACCTACAATGAGCAGTTCTTC.